One and the same sample provided the 21 T cell receptor beta chains below, sequenced in a study of blood T cells in healthy people across ages. With a J-beta primer mix and a sample-barcoded 5' primer, a second PCR ran 7 to 11 cycles. TCRdb reprocessed the 5' RACE reads with MiXCR, giving one entry per CDR3 protein. The sample includes about 670,000 distinct CDR3 sequences, about 43% of them seen just once. Sequenced: blood. The receptor set was obtained from an elderly man in good health.

V and J are TRBV6-2 or TRBV6-3 and TRBJ1-5; a weak D match, TRBD1 (6 bases). V lost 6 bases and J lost 2, with 14 bases in between. The CDR3 sequence is 15 residues long. The germline V gene encodes CDR1 MNHEY and CDR2 SVGEGT. The CDR3 spells CASSTGGLGNQPQHF. CDR3 bases: TGTGCCAGCAGCACGGGGGGGCTGGGCAATCAGCCCCAGCATTTT.

The chain joins TRBV9 to TRBJ2-7; the D call may be TRBD1 or TRBD2 (7 bases each). There are 16 residues in the CDR3. CDR1 is SGDLS and CDR2 is YYNGEE in the germline V gene. Trimming cost V 0 bases and J 2 bases, with 15 bases left between them. CDR3 loop: CASSVAGRGPPYEQYF. As DNA, the CDR3 is TGTGCCAGCAGCGTAGCGGGGAGGGGGCCCCCCTACGAGCAGTACTTC. The whole variable domain, remainder taken from reference TRBV9 and TRBJ2-7, is DSGVTQTPKHLITATGQRVTLRCSPRSGDLSVYWYQQSLDQGLQFLIQYYNGEERAKGNILERFSAQQFPDLHSELNLSSLELGDSALYFCASSVAGRGPPYEQYFGPGTRLTVT.

The chain carries TRBV6-2 or TRBV6-3 and TRBJ2-7; D remains ambiguous. Germline V gene data show CDR1 as MNHEY and CDR2 as SVGEGT. Trimming cost V 8 bases and J 4 bases, with 21 bases left between them. CDR3 length: 15 residues. This chain's CDR3 is CASVTLQNKRYEQYF. CDR3 nucleotides: TGTGCCAGCGTCACTCTACAGAATAAGAGATACGAGCAGTACTTC.

This rearrangement joins TRBV14 to TRBJ2-4, with D perhaps matching TRBD2 (6 bases). Gene TRBJ2-7 matches the end of the DNA better, so the J call may be wrong. The CDR3 has 15 amino acids. Germline-derived CDR1 and CDR2 are SGHDN and FVKESK. CDR3: CASSTLGGELYEQYF. CDR3 sequence (DNA): TGTGCCAGCAGCACTTTGGGCGGGGAGTTGTACGAGCAGTACTTC.

The chain joins TRBV3-1 to TRBJ2-7; D possibly corresponds to TRBD1 (7 bases). The V end lost 6 bases, the J end lost 5 bases, and 14 bases lay between the germline ends. Germline V gene sequence: CDR1 LGHDT, CDR2 YNNKEL (reference sequence). The CDR3 extends over 13 amino acids. CDR3 in DNA: TGTGCCAGCAGTCGGAGGGGGCTCCACGAGCAGTACTTC. This codes for CASSRRGLHEQYF.

A remark on this clonotype: This may be a read error, as it is one base from a much larger clone. This rearrangement joins TRBV24-1 to TRBJ2-3; the D is unclear. V was cut by 3 bases and J by 2 bases, with 14 bases left in between. The CDR3 is made up of 16 amino acids. The germline CDR1 and CDR2 sequences are KGHDR and SFDVKD. CDR3 protein: CATSDPTLVVTDTQYF. CDR3 nucleotides: TGTGCCACCAGTGATCCAACGCTAGTGGTCACAGATACGCAGTATTTT.

V gene TRBV20-1 combines with J gene TRBJ2-7; possibly TRBD2 for D (7 bases). CDR3 length: 14 amino acids. Germline CDR1 DFQATT, CDR2 SNEGSKA (reference sequence). Trimming took off 3 bases at V and 1 base at J, with 13 bases between the two ends. The CDR3 DNA reads as TGCAGTGCTAGGGGGGGGCAGGGATCCTACGAGCAGTACTTC. Translation gives CSARGGQGSYEQYF.

The chain links TRBV7-9 to TRBJ2-3, with TRBD2 matching 7 bases. V gave up 5 bases and J gave up 6 bases; unmatched junction bases: 11. Germline V lookup: CDR1 SEHNR, CDR2 FQNEAQ (reference sequence). This CDR3 region has 15 residues. CDR3 sequence reads: CASSVLALLSDTQYF. The CDR3 DNA follows: TGTGCCAGCAGCGTACTAGCGTTATTGTCGGATACGCAGTATTTT.

V gene TRBV4-3 combines with J gene TRBJ2-1; D uncertain. The CDR3 length is 16 residues. Trimming stripped 0 bases from V and 4 bases from J, with 13 bases between. Germline assignment: CDR1 LGHNA and CDR2 YSLEER. CDR3 protein: CASSQDRRAGYNEQFF. CDR3 sequence (DNA): TGCGCCAGCAGCCAAGATCGAAGGGCAGGATACAATGAGCAGTTCTTC.

Note on this clonotype: Sequence at one end of the junction differs from germline and may be a read error. This CDR3 reads CAGSSPQGTKNIQYF. CDR3 nucleotide sequence: TGTGCCGGCAGCTCCCCCCAGGGAACCAAAAACATTCAGTACTTC. The chain links TRBV7-2 to TRBJ2-4, with a possible D match to TRBD1 (5 bases). The CDR3 is made up of 15 amino acids. The germline V gene encodes CDR1 SGHTA and CDR2 FQGNSA.

In its sample, this clonotype was seen many times. The chain combines TRBV28 with TRBJ2-1, with 9 nucleotides matching TRBD1. There are 16 residues in the CDR3. Germline CDR1 and CDR2: MDHEN and SYDVKM. Germline trimming cut 4 bases from V and 4 bases from J; bases unmatched to any gene: 8. The CDR3 loop is CASSSPGQGTYNEQFF. The CDR3 DNA reads as TGTGCCAGCAGTTCACCCGGACAGGGGACTTACAATGAGCAGTTCTTC.

This clonotype has a single count. A read error may explain this, as a much larger clone is one base away. The chain has TRBV5-5 and TRBJ1-4, with TRBD1 as a possible D gene (5 bases). The V gene lost 6 bases and the J gene lost 3 bases, with 18 bases spanning the gap. From germline, CDR1 is SGHKS and CDR2 YYEKEE (reference sequence). The CDR3 sequence is 16 residues long. The CDR3 nucleotides are TGTGCCAGCACCATATACCAGACAGCGCCTAATGAAAAACTGTTTTTT. As protein: CASTIYQTAPNEKLFF.

The chain joins TRBV6-1 to TRBJ1-6; a weak D match, TRBD1 (5 bases). This CDR3 spans 16 amino acids. CDR1 is MNHNS and CDR2 is SASEGT in the germline V gene. Trimming took 1 base from V and 6 from J, leaving 13 bases between them. The CDR3 is CASSEGTPRGNSPLHF. DNA of the CDR3: TGTGCCAGCAGTGAAGGGACACCAAGGGGTAATTCACCCCTCCACTTT.

This clonotype was counted a single time. This rearrangement joins TRBV21-1 to TRBJ2-4; the table assigns TRBD1, which was not confirmed against the DNA. TRBV21-1 is tagged as a pseudogene. This CDR3 has 20 amino acids. The CDR3 here is CASIGRGWTPEGVAKNIQYF. CDR3 nucleotides: TGTGCCAGCATCGGCCGAGGGTGGACCCCCGAAGGGGTAGCCAAAAACATTCAGTACTTC.

V is TRBV6-2 or TRBV6-3 and J is TRBJ2-3, with 9 bases fitting TRBD2. The CDR3 totals 17 residues. CDR1 is MNHEY, CDR2 SVGEGT, per germline. Trimming removed 0 bases from V and 2 bases from J; junction bases left unmatched: 6. Written as DNA, the CDR3 is TGTGCCAGCAGTTACTCGCGGCGGGGGGGCTACACAGATACGCAGTATTTT. Translation gives CASSYSRRGGYTDTQYF.

This clonotype was seen only a few times. The chain combines TRBV7-3 with TRBJ2-5, with a tentative D call TRBD2 (6 bases). CDR1 is SGHTA and CDR2 is FQGTGA in the germline V gene. The CDR3 totals 15 residues. V lost 5 bases and J 1 base, leaving 14 bases between the germline ends. The DNA for the CDR3 is TGTGCCAGCAGCCCAAAGACTAGTACCCAAGAGACCCAGTACTTC. Its translation is CASSPKTSTQETQYF.

The chain links TRBV12-3 or TRBV12-4 to TRBJ2-5, with D unresolved. The CDR3 length is 15 residues. The ends were cut back, 4 bases at V and 4 bases at J, with 16 bases in the middle. CDR3 sequence: CASSSTGTIRETQYF. The CDR3 coding sequence is TGTGCCAGCAGTTCCACGGGCACAATCCGAGAGACCCAGTACTTC.

This clonotype occurred a few times. The chain joins TRBV2 to TRBJ2-1; D is ambiguous. Trimming removed 10 bases from V and 1 base from J, with 17 bases in between. The CDR3 totals 15 residues. CDR1 and CDR2 from the germline V gene are SNHLY and FYNNEI. CDR3 loop: CATSLGSFSYNEQFF. The DNA of the CDR3 is TGTGCCACCTCCTTGGGGTCTTTTTCCTACAATGAGCAGTTCTTC.

A few counts support this clonotype. The chain employs TRBV7-2 and TRBJ2-1; the match to TRBD2 covers 9 bases. V dropped 5 bases and J dropped 2; count of bases not matched to a gene: 13. The CDR3 extends over 18 amino acids. The germline V gene has CDR1 SGHTA and CDR2 FQGNSA. The DNA of the CDR3 is TGTGCCAGCAGCCACCAGTCTAGCGGGGTCGGCCCCTACAATGAGCAGTTCTTC. This translates into CASSHQSSGVGPYNEQFF.

V and J are TRBV4-3 and TRBJ2-3; D unclear. V shed 0 bases and J shed 3 bases, with 16 bases lying between them. The length of the CDR3 is 17 residues. Germline V CDR1 and CDR2: LGHNA, YSLEER. The CDR3 region is CASSQDKVFRGTDTQYF. CDR3 nucleotide sequence: TGCGCCAGCAGCCAAGATAAAGTCTTTCGAGGTACAGATACGCAGTATTTT.

This clonotype showed up many times. The V and J genes are TRBV20-1 and TRBJ2-1, with 13 bases that match TRBD2. Germline CDR1 is DFQATT and CDR2 is SNEGSKA (reference sequence). The CDR3 has 15 amino acids. The V and J ends lost 6 bases and 8 bases, in that order; junction bases with no gene match: 10. The CDR3 loop reads CSARTSGGFSDEQFF. CDR3 DNA: TGCAGTGCCCGGACTAGCGGGGGATTTAGCGATGAGCAGTTCTTC.